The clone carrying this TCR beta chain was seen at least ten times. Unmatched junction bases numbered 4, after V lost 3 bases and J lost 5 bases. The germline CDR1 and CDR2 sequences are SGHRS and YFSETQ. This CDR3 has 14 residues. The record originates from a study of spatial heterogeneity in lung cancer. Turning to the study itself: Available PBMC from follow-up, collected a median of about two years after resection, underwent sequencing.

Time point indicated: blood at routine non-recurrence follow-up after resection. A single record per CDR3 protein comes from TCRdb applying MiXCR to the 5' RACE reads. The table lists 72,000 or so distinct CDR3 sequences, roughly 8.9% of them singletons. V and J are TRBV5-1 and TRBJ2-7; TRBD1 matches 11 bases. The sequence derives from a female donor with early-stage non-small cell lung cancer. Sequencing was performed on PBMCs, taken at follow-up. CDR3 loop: CASSSGTGGHEQYF. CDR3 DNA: TGCGCCAGCAGCTCCGGGACAGGGGGTCACGAGCAGTACTTC.